One sample yielded the 21 T cell receptor beta chains listed below, sequenced in a study of vaccination and CD4 T cells after COVID-19. These receptors' antigens are unknown. Sequenced with the Oncomine TCR Beta short-read assay was DNA taken from cultured CD4+ T cells. It was cultured CD4+ T cells from which genomic DNA was extracted. TCRdb fed the PCR reads into MiXCR, producing one record per CDR3 protein. Found here are 9,000 to 10,000 distinct CDR3 sequences, about 30% of them singletons; the top ten hold 20% to 25%. Stated treatment: roughly ten-day PBMC culture with coronavirus spike peptide pools or control peptides (ViraFEST assay). Prior to the COVID-19 pandemic (2011-2018), the unexposed donor's CD4+ T cells were collected. The sequencing sample was made of CD4+ T cells from blood, cultured in vitro. The receptors derive from a human donor in good health.

This rearrangement joins TRBV7-3 to TRBJ2-1; D gene uncertain. Germline CDR1 reads SGHTA; CDR2 reads FQGTGA. Trimming stripped 3 bases from V and 5 bases from J, with 2 bases between. The CDR3 has 11 residues. CDR3 loop: CASSFHNEQFF. CDR3 DNA: TGTGCCAGCAGCTTTCACAATGAGCAGTTCTTC.

The chain's CDR3 is CASSPQEGAGNTIYF. DNA for the CDR3: TGTGCCAGCAGTCCCCAGGAGGGGGCTGGAAACACCATATATTTT. The chain carries TRBV28 and TRBJ1-3, with D perhaps TRBD1 (6 bases). V shed 5 bases and J shed 2 bases, with 13 bases lying between them. CDR3 length equals 15 residues. Germline V CDR1 and CDR2: MDHEN, SYDVKM.

Points on this clonotype: Relative to the germline gene, one junction end is altered; a read error may explain this. This chain links TRBV15 with TRBJ1-5; no reliable D call. CDR1 LNHNV and CDR2 YYDKDF come from the germline V gene (reference sequence). This CDR3 contains 15 residues. DNA of the CDR3: TGTGCCACCAGCGGGCTAGGGAGTACCAATCAGCCCCAGGATTTT. This translates into CATSGLGSTNQPQDF.

The chain uses TRBV7-6 and TRBJ2-5, with TRBD1 as a possible D gene (5 bases). This CDR3 has 13 residues. Trimming removed 0 bases from V and 4 bases from J, with 6 bases in between. CDR1 is SGHVS and CDR2 is FNYEAQ in the germline V gene. CDR3 amino acids: CASSLARAETQYF. DNA of the CDR3: TGTGCCAGCAGCTTAGCCAGGGCAGAGACCCAGTACTTC.

The CDR3 loop reads CASSQREYYEQYF. As DNA, the CDR3 is TGTGCCAGCAGTCAGCGGGAGTACTACGAGCAGTACTTC. The chain couples TRBV6-2 or TRBV6-3 to TRBJ2-7; 8 nucleotides align to TRBD2. Trimming removed 5 bases from V and 3 bases from J; junction bases left unmatched: 3. CDR1 is MNHEY and CDR2 is SVGEGT in the germline V gene. The CDR3 contains 13 residues.

This clonotype was picked up a small number of times. This chain connects TRBV2 to TRBJ1-1; TRBD1 matches 10 bases. The ends lost 6 bases at V and 5 bases at J; junction bases unmatched: 9. Germline CDR1 reads SNHLY; CDR2 reads FYNNEI. This CDR3 comprises 15 residues. In DNA, the CDR3 is TGTGCCAGCAGCCCACCGGGACAGGGGTGGACTGAAGCTTTCTTT. This encodes CASSPPGQGWTEAFF.

The chain combines TRBV30 with TRBJ2-5; 7 bases align to TRBD2. The germline V gene encodes CDR1 GTSNPN and CDR2 SVGIG (reference sequence). With V trimmed by 6 bases and J by 5 bases, 15 bases remained unmatched. The CDR3 has 15 residues. The CDR3 reads CACGSDLAGYETQYF. CDR3 nucleotide sequence: TGTGCCTGCGGGAGCGATTTAGCGGGCTACGAGACCCAGTACTTC.

J is TRBJ1-1 and V is TRBV5-5, with D maybe TRBD1 (5 bases). With 4 bases removed from V and 11 bases from J, the gap between germline ends came to 15 bases. CDR1 is SGHKS, CDR2 YYEKEE, per germline (reference sequence). This CDR3 has 12 amino acids. DNA for the CDR3: TGTGCCAGCAGCCCGGAGGGGATGGGCGCTTTCTTT. This translates into CASSPEGMGAFF. Using reference TRBV5-5 and TRBJ1-1 for the parts outside the CDR3, the full variable domain is DAGVTQSPTHLIKTRGQQVTLRCSPISGHKSVSWYQQVLGQGPQFIFQYYEKEERGRGNFPDRFSARQFPNYSSELNVNALLLGDSALYLCASSPEGMGAFFGQGTRLTVV.

The chain uses TRBV6-1 and TRBJ2-7; tentatively, D is TRBD1 (5 bases). CDR1 and CDR2 (germline): MNHNS, SASEGT. V was clipped by 8 bases and J by 2 bases, with 10 bases between them. The CDR3 covers 12 residues. The CDR3 is CASWGGAYEQYF. The CDR3 region has the DNA TGTGCCAGCTGGGGCGGAGCCTACGAGCAGTACTTC.

The chain is built from TRBV12-3 or TRBV12-4 and TRBJ1-2; D gene unclear. V lost 7 bases to trimming and J lost 7 bases, with 19 bases between them. CDR3 length: 14 residues. CDR3 coding DNA: TGTGCCAGCACCCCCCGGGGTCATATGGGTGGCTACACCTTC. Its protein product is CASTPRGHMGGYTF.

This clonotype appeared a few times. The chain carries TRBV7-2 and TRBJ2-5; D is tentatively TRBD1 or TRBD2 (5 bases each). The CDR3 extends over 15 amino acids. V was cut by 3 bases and J by 1 base, with 12 bases left in between. CDR1 and CDR2 from the germline V gene are SGHTA and FQGNSA. Here the CDR3 DNA reads TGTGCCAGCAGCTTTGATTGGGGGACCCAAGAGACCCAGTACTTC. Translated: CASSFDWGTQETQYF.

This clonotype has more than one count but fewer than ten. This chain connects TRBV7-3 to TRBJ1-6; 7 nucleotides align to TRBD1. In germline, CDR1 is SGHTA, CDR2 FQGTGA. Trimming cost V 5 bases and J 10 bases; bases outside gene matches: 5. CDR3 length equals 13 residues. CDR3 in amino acids: CASSTDRTSPLHF. The CDR3 coding sequence is TGTGCCAGCAGCACGGACAGGACCTCACCCCTCCACTTT.

The sample holds a few counts of this clonotype. The rearrangement joins TRBV20-1 to TRBJ2-1; 11 positions match TRBD2. Germline CDR1 DFQATT, CDR2 SNEGSKA (reference sequence). The ends lost 3 bases at V and 3 bases at J; junction bases unmatched: 4. This CDR3 is built from 15 residues. Here the CDR3 DNA reads TGCAGTGCTAGGCTGACTAGCGGGAACTACAATGAGCAGTTCTTC. It translates to CSARLTSGNYNEQFF.

A few counts support this clonotype. The chain recombines TRBV7-9 with TRBJ2-1, with unresolved D. CDR3 length: 17 residues. Trimming left V 5 bases short and J 0 bases short, with 17 bases between. From germline, CDR1 is SEHNR and CDR2 FQNEAQ (reference sequence). CDR3: CASSLPATGSSYNEQFF. CDR3 DNA: TGTGCCAGCAGCCTACCCGCCACGGGTAGCTCCTACAATGAGCAGTTCTTC. Drawing the rest from reference TRBV7-9 and TRBJ2-1, the complete variable domain is DTGVSQNPRHKITKRGQNVTFRCDPISEHNRLYWYRQTLGQGPEFLTYFQNEAQLEKSRLLSDRFSAERPKGSFSTLEIQRTEQGDSAMYLCASSLPATGSSYNEQFFGPGTRLTVL.

The chain uses TRBV24-1 and TRBJ1-6; D is ambiguous. V lost 1 base and J 8 bases, leaving 2 bases between the germline ends. Germline loops: CDR1 KGHDR, CDR2 SFDVKD. This CDR3 contains 12 residues. CDR3: CATSDLDSPLHF. CDR3 in DNA: TGTGCCACCAGTGATTTAGATTCACCCCTCCACTTT.

The rearrangement uses TRBV27 and TRBJ1-2; D not resolved. The CDR3 has 14 amino acids. V shed 3 bases and J shed 4 bases, with 12 bases lying between them. Germline V gene data show CDR1 as MNHEY and CDR2 as SMNVEV (reference sequence). Written as DNA, the CDR3 is TGTGCCAGCAGTTTTTCCAGCCTTGGCTATGGCTACACCTTC. Its protein is CASSFSSLGYGYTF.

This chain joins TRBV28 and TRBJ2-3; 8 bases are shared with TRBD1. V dropped 5 bases and J dropped 4; count of bases not matched to a gene: 11. The germline V gene encodes CDR1 MDHEN and CDR2 SYDVKM. This CDR3 spans 16 amino acids. The CDR3 protein is CASSPSPRGPADTQYF. In nucleotides, the CDR3 is TGTGCCAGCAGTCCATCCCCCAGGGGGCCGGCAGATACGCAGTATTTT. The variable domain in full, with the rest retrieved from reference TRBV28 and TRBJ2-3, is DVKVTQSSRYLVKRTGEKVFLECVQDMDHENMFWYRQDPGLGLRLIYFSYDVKMKEKGDIPEGYSVSREKKERFSLILESASTNQTSMYLCASSPSPRGPADTQYFGPGTRLTVL.

The rearrangement links TRBV19 to TRBJ1-1; no firm D call. V lost 8 bases and J lost 2, with 6 bases in between. This CDR3 is built from 11 residues. The V gene's germline CDR1 is LNHDA and CDR2 SQIVND (reference sequence). CDR3 loop: CASWGNTEAFF. CDR3 nucleotides: TGTGCCAGTTGGGGAAACACTGAAGCTTTCTTT. Together with reference TRBV19 and TRBJ1-1, the CDR3 gives the full variable domain: DGGITQSPKYLFRKEGQNVTLSCEQNLNHDAMYWYRQDPGQGLRLIYYSQIVNDFQKGDIAEGYSVSREKKESFPLTVTSAQKNPTAFYLCASWGNTEAFFGQGTRLTVV.

V usage is TRBV12-3 or TRBV12-4 and J usage is TRBJ1-6, with 7 positions matching TRBD1. The CDR3 consists of 14 residues. V shed 4 bases and J 4 bases; nucleotides not matched to a gene: 1. The CDR3 sequence: CASSWGQYNSPLHF. The CDR3 nucleotides read TGTGCCAGCAGTTGGGGACAGTATAATTCACCCCTCCACTTT.

About this clonotype itself: One junction end disagrees with the germline gene, perhaps due to a read error. This chain connects TRBV7-9 to TRBJ2-7; D gene uncertain. CDR1 is SEHNR, CDR2 FQNEAQ, per germline (reference sequence). The length of the CDR3 is 11 residues. The CDR3 protein is CASSSPGHSSF. In DNA form, the CDR3 reads TGTGCCAGCAGCTCACCGGGCCACTCCAGCTTC.

CDR3 sequence reads: CASRGTGTGTYNEQFF. CDR3 bases: TGTGCCAGCAGAGGTACCGGGACAGGGACTTACAATGAGCAGTTCTTC. The gene calls are TRBV12-3 or TRBV12-4 and TRBJ2-1, with 9 positions matching TRBD1. The CDR3 spans 16 residues. V dropped 6 bases and J dropped 4; count of bases not matched to a gene: 10.